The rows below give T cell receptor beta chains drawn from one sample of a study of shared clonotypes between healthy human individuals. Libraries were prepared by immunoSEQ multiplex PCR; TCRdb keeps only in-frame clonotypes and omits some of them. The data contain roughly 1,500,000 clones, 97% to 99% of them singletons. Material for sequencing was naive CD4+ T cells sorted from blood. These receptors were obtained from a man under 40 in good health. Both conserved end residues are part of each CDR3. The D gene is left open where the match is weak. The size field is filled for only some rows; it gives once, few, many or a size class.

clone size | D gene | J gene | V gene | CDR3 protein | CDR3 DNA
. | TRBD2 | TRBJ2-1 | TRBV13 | CASSPSGTSGRGSYNEQFF | TGTGCCAGCAGCCCGTCCGGGACTAGCGGGAGGGGATCCTACAATGAGCAGTTCTTC
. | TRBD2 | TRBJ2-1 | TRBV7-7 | CASSRSSGRESEQFF | TGTGCTAGCAGCCGATCTAGCGGGAGGGAGAGTGAGCAGTTCTTC
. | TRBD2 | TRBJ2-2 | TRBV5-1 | CASSFKTSGDNTGELFF | TGCGCCAGCAGCTTTAAGACTAGCGGGGACAACACCGGGGAGCTGTTTTTT
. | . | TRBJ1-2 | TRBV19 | CASSMGDYGYTF | TGTGCCAGTAGTATGGGAGACTATGGCTACACCTTC
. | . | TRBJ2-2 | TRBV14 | CASSRVASTGELFF | TGTGCCAGCAGCAGGGTTGCGAGCACCGGGGAGCTGTTTTTT
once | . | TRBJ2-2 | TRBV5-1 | CASSLDGRNTGELFF | TGCGCCAGCAGCTTGGACGGGAGAAACACCGGGGAGCTGTTTTTT
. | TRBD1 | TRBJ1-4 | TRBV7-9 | CASSPGQPNEKLFF | TGTGCCAGCAGCCCGGGACAGCCCAATGAAAAACTGTTTTTT
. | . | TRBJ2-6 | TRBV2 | CASSFGNSGANVLTF | TGTGCCAGCAGCTTCGGGAACTCTGGGGCCAACGTCCTGACTTTC
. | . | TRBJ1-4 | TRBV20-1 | CSARGEKLFF | TGCAGTGCTAGAGGGGAAAAACTGTTTTTT
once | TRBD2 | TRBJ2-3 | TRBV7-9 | CASSALAGADTQYF | TGTGCCAGCAGCGCACTAGCGGGAGCAGATACGCAGTATTTT
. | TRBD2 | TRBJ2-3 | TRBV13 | CASSPPRGIDTQYF | TGTGCCAGCAGCCCGCCGCGGGGGATAGATACGCAGTATTTT
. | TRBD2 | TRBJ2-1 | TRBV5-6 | CASSLGLAEVYNEQFF | TGTGCCAGCAGCTTGGGACTAGCGGAAGTTTACAATGAGCAGTTCTTC
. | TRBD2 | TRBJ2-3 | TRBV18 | CASSPLTAGDTADTQYF | TGTGCCAGCTCACCACTTACAGCGGGAGACACCGCGGATACGCAGTATTTT
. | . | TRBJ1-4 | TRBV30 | CAWSASRVEKLFF | TGTGCCTGGAGTGCGAGTCGGGTTGAAAAACTGTTTTTT
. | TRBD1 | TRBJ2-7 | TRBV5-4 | CASSRRGPTYEQYF | TGTGCCAGCAGCCGAAGGGGGCCTACCTACGAGCAGTACTTC
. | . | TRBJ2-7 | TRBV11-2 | CASSSFYEQYF | TGTGCCAGCAGCTCTTTCTACGAGCAGTACTTC
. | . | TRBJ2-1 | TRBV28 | CASCLTGLKWKQFF | TGTGCCAGTTGCTTAACCGGGCTGAAATGGAAACAGTTCTTC
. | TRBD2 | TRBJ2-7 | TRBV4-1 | CASSQVGLAGGEQYF | TGCGCCAGCAGCCAAGTAGGACTAGCGGGAGGCGAGCAGTACTTC
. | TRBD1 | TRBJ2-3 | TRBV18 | CASSRDRGPDTQYF | TGTGCCAGCTCCCGAGACAGGGGCCCAGATACGCAGTATTTT
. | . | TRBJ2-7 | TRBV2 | CASSDRGGEQYF | TGTGCCAGCAGTGACAGGGGGGGCGAGCAGTACTTC
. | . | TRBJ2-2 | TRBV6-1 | CASSDRAGALFGTGELFF | TGTGCCAGCAGTGATAGGGCAGGGGCCCTCTTCGGGACCGGGGAGCTGTTTTTT
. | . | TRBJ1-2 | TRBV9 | CASSPNARDRSYGYTF | TGTGCCAGCAGCCCAAACGCCCGAGACAGGTCCTATGGCTACACCTTC
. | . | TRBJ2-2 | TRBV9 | CASSVRAHTGELFF | TGTGCCAGCAGCGTGAGAGCACACACCGGGGAGCTGTTTTTT
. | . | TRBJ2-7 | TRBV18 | CASSRTQTGSLTLEQYF | TGTGCCAGCTCACGAACTCAAACTGGTAGCCTCACCTTGGAGCAGTACTTC
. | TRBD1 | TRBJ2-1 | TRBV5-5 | CASSRTGYYNEQFF | TGTGCCAGCAGCCGGACAGGGTATTACAATGAGCAGTTCTTC